A single sample gave rise to the 24 T cell receptor beta chains below, sequenced in a study of shared clonotypes between healthy human individuals. Some clones are missing from TCRdb's copy, which holds only in-frame ones; the method was immunoSEQ multiplex PCR. Of about 1.1 million clones in the sample, roughly 80% were seen once. Sequences were obtained from memory CD4+ T cells from PBMCs. Specified subset: CD45RA-negative fraction. The receptor source for this set is a man aged 18-30 years in good health. Some clones in this sample may be carry-over from other donors' samples.

The J gene is TRBJ2-7, the V gene TRBV4-2; 9 positions match TRBD2. With V trimmed by 4 bases and J by 6 bases, 4 bases remained unmatched. This CDR3 is 13 amino acids long. CDR1 is LGHNA, CDR2 YNFKEQ, per germline. The CDR3 loop reads CASSLRSGGEQYF. The CDR3 DNA follows: TGTGCCAGCAGCCTTCGTAGCGGGGGCGAGCAGTACTTC.

The genes are TRBV5-4 and TRBJ2-5, with 7 bases identical to TRBD2. The germline V gene has CDR1 SGHNT and CDR2 YYREEE (reference sequence). The CDR3 spans 16 residues. The J segment lost 2 bases and the V segment lost 0 bases, leaving 7 bases of the junction unmatched. CDR3 sequence (DNA): TGTGCCAGCAGCTTGGCCCCGACAGCGGGACAAGAGACCCAGTACTTC. Amino acids: CASSLAPTAGQETQYF.

The chain carries TRBV20-1 and TRBJ1-1; D ambiguous. The germline V gene encodes CDR1 DFQATT and CDR2 SNEGSKA (reference sequence). The CDR3 contains 11 residues. The V end was cut by 6 bases, the J end by 8 bases, with 13 bases between. CDR3 region: CSAGNYWEAFF. The CDR3 nucleotides read TGCAGTGCGGGAAACTATTGGGAAGCTTTCTTT.

This chain uses TRBV4-1 with TRBJ2-1; 7 bases are a match to TRBD2. Germline loops: CDR1 MGHRA, CDR2 YSYEKL. Losses at the gene ends were 4 bases for V and 3 bases for J; bases not matched to a gene: 6. The CDR3 spans 15 residues. CDR3 sequence reads: CASSLREWGYNEQFF. CDR3 nucleotide sequence: TGCGCCAGCAGCCTGCGGGAGTGGGGCTACAATGAGCAGTTCTTC.

Concerning this clone itself: Other DNA sequences in the same sample also yield this CDR3. The chain joins TRBV5-1 to TRBJ2-7, with 10 bases lining up with TRBD2. CDR3 size: 15 residues. The ends lost 4 bases at V and 0 bases at J; junction bases unmatched: 4. Germline loops: CDR1 SGHRS, CDR2 YFSETQ. The CDR3 DNA sequence: TGCGCCAGCAGCCCAGTAGCGGGGGGCTCCTACGAGCAGTACTTC. Its translation is CASSPVAGGSYEQYF.

This chain links TRBV30 with TRBJ2-1; 9 nucleotides agree with TRBD2. From germline, CDR1 is GTSNPN and CDR2 SVGIG (reference sequence). This CDR3 has 15 residues. The V segment lost 1 base and the J segment 4 bases; nucleotides outside the gene matches: 5. The DNA of the CDR3 is TGTGCCTGGAGTGCCGGGACTAGCTATTACAATGAGCAGTTCTTC. Its protein is CAWSAGTSYYNEQFF.

The V call is TRBV29-1, the J call TRBJ2-7; 7 bases fit TRBD1. V lost 4 bases to trimming and J lost 3 bases; unmatched junction nucleotides: 9. Germline CDR1 and CDR2: SQVTM and ANQGSEA. The CDR3 covers 14 residues. CDR3 loop: CSVGIPNRGYEQYF. DNA of the CDR3: TGCAGCGTTGGGATTCCCAACAGGGGCTACGAGCAGTACTTC.

The chain joins TRBV5-1 to TRBJ2-1; D is undetermined. Germline CDR1 and CDR2: SGHRS and YFSETQ. V gave up 1 base and J gave up 5 bases, with 16 bases separating them. CDR3 length equals 16 residues. The CDR3 sequence is CASSLLLGLANNEQFF. CDR3 DNA sequence: TGCGCCAGCAGCTTGTTGTTGGGATTGGCAAACAATGAGCAGTTCTTC. The full variable domain, in which reference TRBV5-1 and TRBJ2-1 provide the parts outside the CDR3, is KAGVTQTPRYLIKTRGQQVTLSCSPISGHRSVSWYQQTPGQGLQFLFEYFSETQRNKGNFPGRFSGRQFSNSRSEMNVSTLELGDSALYLCASSLLLGLANNEQFFGPGTRLTVL.

This chain uses TRBV27 with TRBJ2-2; the match to TRBD2 covers 7 bases. From germline, CDR1 is MNHEY and CDR2 SMNVEV (reference sequence). There are 13 residues in the CDR3. V trimming: 5 bases; J trimming: 5 bases; junction bases outside the gene matches: 2. CDR3 sequence reads: CASSRGSTGELFF. DNA of the CDR3: TGTGCCAGCAGTCGCGGGAGTACCGGGGAGCTGTTTTTT.

The genes are TRBV4-2 and TRBJ2-4; TRBD1 matches at 10 bases. The CDR3 totals 20 residues. Germline CDR1 and CDR2: LGHNA and YNFKEQ. The trim removed 0 bases at V and 1 base at J, leaving 12 bases unmatched. The CDR3 DNA sequence: TGTGCCAGCAGCCAAGATCTGACAGGGGGCGCCCAAAGGGCCAAAAACATTCAGTACTTC. This codes for CASSQDLTGGAQRAKNIQYF.

In this sample, this clone turned up many times. The chain uses TRBV6-6 and TRBJ2-2; D ambiguous. CDR3 size: 12 residues. Germline V lookup: CDR1 MNHNY, CDR2 SVGAGI (reference sequence). The V and J ends lost 4 bases and 9 bases respectively, with 9 bases between them. The CDR3 region is CASSLRDWELFF. DNA of the CDR3: TGTGCCAGCAGTTTACGAGACTGGGAGCTGTTTTTT.

The rearrangement joins TRBV27 to TRBJ2-1; 13 nucleotides match TRBD2. Germline V gene data show CDR1 as MNHEY and CDR2 as SMNVEV (reference sequence). This CDR3 spans 19 amino acids. J lost 4 bases, V lost 4 bases, and 13 bases had no gene match. CDR3 sequence: CASSSGLAGVWRRYNEQFF. Here the CDR3 DNA reads TGTGCCAGCAGTTCCGGACTAGCGGGAGTGTGGCGCCGATACAATGAGCAGTTCTTC.

Notes on this clone: A far larger clone is only one base removed, so a read error is likely. V usage is TRBV7-9 and J usage is TRBJ1-1, with D possibly TRBD1 on 5 matching bases. In germline, CDR1 is SEHNR, CDR2 FQNEAQ (reference sequence). The CDR3 has 13 residues. Trimming stripped 0 bases from V and 4 bases from J, with 6 bases between. The CDR3 reads CASSLAQGTEAFF. CDR3 coding DNA: TGTGCCAGCAGCTTAGCGCAGGGCACTGAAGCTTTCTTT.

This chain joins TRBV5-1 and TRBJ2-3; 10 nucleotides match TRBD2. This CDR3 region has 18 residues. Germline V gene lookup returns CDR1 SGHRS and CDR2 YFSETQ. The V and J ends lost 0 bases and 7 bases, in that order; junction bases with no gene match: 14. The CDR3: CASSLAGGTSARGNTQYF. The CDR3 DNA reads as TGCGCCAGCAGCTTGGCCGGTGGGACTAGCGCTAGGGGGAATACGCAGTATTTT.

This chain links TRBV28 with TRBJ1-3, with D perhaps matching TRBD1 (5 bases). V was shortened by 3 bases and J by 0 bases, with 9 bases between the two germline ends. The CDR3 totals 15 residues. From germline, CDR1 is MDHEN and CDR2 SYDVKM. The chain's CDR3 is CASSLGGSSGNTIYF. As DNA, the CDR3 is TGTGCCAGCAGTTTGGGGGGGAGCTCTGGAAACACCATATATTTT. The entire variable domain, with the rest obtained from reference TRBV28 and TRBJ1-3, is as follows: DVKVTQSSRYLVKRTGEKVFLECVQDMDHENMFWYRQDPGLGLRLIYFSYDVKMKEKGDIPEGYSVSREKKERFSLILESASTNQTSMYLCASSLGGSSGNTIYFGEGSWLTVV.

This chain uses TRBV30 with TRBJ2-1; maybe TRBD1 (5 bases). Germline assignment: CDR1 GTSNPN and CDR2 SVGIG (reference sequence). The CDR3 contains 12 residues. The V end lost 5 bases, the J end lost 4 bases, and 9 bases lay between the germline ends. The CDR3 DNA reads TGTGCCTGGGGGGCGGCGTACAATGAGCAGTTCTTC. Protein product: CAWGAAYNEQFF.

The chain recombines TRBV18 with TRBJ1-1; tentative D call: TRBD1 (5 bases). CDR1 KGHSH and CDR2 LQKENI come from the germline V gene. This CDR3 is built from 14 residues. With 3 bases removed from V and 4 bases from J, the gap between germline ends came to 12 bases. The CDR3 bases are TGTGCCAGCTCACCCGTCGGGGGTCGCACTGAAGCTTTCTTT. This translates into CASSPVGGRTEAFF.

J is TRBJ2-5 and V is TRBV11-2, with TRBD2 matching 11 bases. V dropped 3 bases and J dropped 2; count of bases not matched to a gene: 11. Germline V lookup: CDR1 SGHAT, CDR2 FQNNGV. The CDR3 runs to 18 residues. The CDR3 loop reads CASSFKSSGRGWQETQYF. The CDR3 bases are TGTGCCAGCAGCTTCAAGAGTAGCGGGAGGGGATGGCAAGAGACCCAGTACTTC.

CDR3 protein: CASSQDRNYGYTF. In DNA form, the CDR3 reads TGTGCCAGCAGCCAGGACAGGAACTATGGCTACACCTTC. V usage is TRBV7-9 and J usage is TRBJ1-2; 7 bases line up with TRBD1. This CDR3 is 13 amino acids long. Germline lookup yields CDR1 SEHNR and CDR2 FQNEAQ (reference sequence). V trimming: 5 bases; J trimming: 2 bases; junction bases outside the gene matches: 2.

This chain uses TRBV27 with TRBJ1-1; 12 bases are shared with TRBD1. V shed 6 bases and J 5 bases; nucleotides not matched to a gene: 10. This CDR3 spans 16 amino acids. Germline CDR1 is MNHEY and CDR2 is SMNVEV (reference sequence). The CDR3 spells CASRKGQGALITEAFF. The CDR3 coding sequence is TGTGCCAGCAGGAAGGGACAGGGGGCGCTAATAACTGAAGCTTTCTTT.

The rearrangement uses TRBV7-2 and TRBJ2-7; D possibly corresponds to TRBD2 (6 bases). The CDR3 is 12 amino acids. The ends were cut back, 4 bases at V and 4 bases at J, with 8 bases in the middle. Germline V gives CDR1 SGHTA, CDR2 FQGNSA. The CDR3 coding sequence is TGTGCCAGCAGCTCCGGGACTTACGAGCAGTACTTC. Its translation is CASSSGTYEQYF.

The table lists this clone with a count of one. V is TRBV11-2 and J is TRBJ1-1; a possible D gene is TRBD1 (6 bases). Trimming left V 5 bases short and J 4 bases short, with 14 bases between. This CDR3 comprises 14 residues. Germline values: CDR1 SGHAT, CDR2 FQNNGV. In DNA, the CDR3 is TGTGCCAGCAGCGCAACACAGGGACTCACTGAAGCTTTCTTT. This sequence encodes CASSATQGLTEAFF.

The gene calls are TRBV18 and TRBJ1-2, with TRBD1 identical over 7 bases. V gave up 3 bases and J gave up 8 bases; unmatched junction bases: 6. This CDR3 region has 13 residues. Germline lookup yields CDR1 KGHSH and CDR2 LQKENI. The CDR3 region is CASSPGQSTGYTF. CDR3 coding DNA: TGTGCCAGCTCACCGGGACAGTCGACCGGCTACACCTTC.

The chain carries TRBV7-2 and TRBJ2-1; possible D gene TRBD2, 6 bases. Between the trimmed V and J ends, which lost 7 bases and 0 bases, there was a span of 13 bases. The CDR3 runs to 15 residues. Germline values: CDR1 SGHTA, CDR2 FQGNSA. CDR3 sequence: CASTSIGSSYNEQFF. The DNA for the CDR3 is TGTGCCAGCACCTCGATCGGGAGCTCCTACAATGAGCAGTTCTTC.